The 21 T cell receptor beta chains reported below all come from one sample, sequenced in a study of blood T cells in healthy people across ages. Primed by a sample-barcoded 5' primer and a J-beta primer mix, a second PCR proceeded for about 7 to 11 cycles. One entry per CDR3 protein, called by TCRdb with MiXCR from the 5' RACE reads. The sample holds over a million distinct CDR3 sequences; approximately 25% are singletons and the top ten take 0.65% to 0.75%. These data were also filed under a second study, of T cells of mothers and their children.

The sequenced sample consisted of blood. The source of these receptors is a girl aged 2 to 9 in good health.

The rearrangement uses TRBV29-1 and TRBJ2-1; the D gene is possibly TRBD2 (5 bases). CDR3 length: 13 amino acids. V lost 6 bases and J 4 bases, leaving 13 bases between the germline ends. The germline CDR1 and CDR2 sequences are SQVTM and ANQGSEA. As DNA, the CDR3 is TGCAGCGTCATAGCGTCCCTTTACAATGAGCAGTTCTTC. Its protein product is CSVIASLYNEQFF.

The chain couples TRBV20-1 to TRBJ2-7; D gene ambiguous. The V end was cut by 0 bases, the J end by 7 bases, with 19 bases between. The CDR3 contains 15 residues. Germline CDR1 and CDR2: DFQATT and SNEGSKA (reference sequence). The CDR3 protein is CSARDSGVHESEQYF. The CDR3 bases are TGCAGTGCTAGAGATTCCGGTGTCCACGAAAGTGAGCAGTACTTC.

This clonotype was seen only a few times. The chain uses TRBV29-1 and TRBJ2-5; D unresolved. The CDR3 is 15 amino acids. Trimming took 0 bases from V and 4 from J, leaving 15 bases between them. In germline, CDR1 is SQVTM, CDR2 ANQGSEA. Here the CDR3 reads CSVEDLETQGETQYF. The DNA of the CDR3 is TGCAGCGTTGAAGATCTAGAGACTCAAGGAGAGACCCAGTACTTC.

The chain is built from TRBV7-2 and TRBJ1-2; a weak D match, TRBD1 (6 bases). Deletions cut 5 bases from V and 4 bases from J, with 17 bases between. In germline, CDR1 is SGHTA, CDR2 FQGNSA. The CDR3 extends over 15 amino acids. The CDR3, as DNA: TGTGCCAGCAGCCCGGGGGGGCCACCAGGCTATGGCTACACCTTC. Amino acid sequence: CASSPGGPPGYGYTF. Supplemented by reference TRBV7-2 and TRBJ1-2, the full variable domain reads GAGVSQSPSNKVTEKGKDVELRCDPISGHTALYWYRQSLGQGLEFLIYFQGNSAPDKSGLPSDRFSAERTGGSVSTLTIQRTQQEDSAVYLCASSPGGPPGYGYTFGSGTRLTVV.

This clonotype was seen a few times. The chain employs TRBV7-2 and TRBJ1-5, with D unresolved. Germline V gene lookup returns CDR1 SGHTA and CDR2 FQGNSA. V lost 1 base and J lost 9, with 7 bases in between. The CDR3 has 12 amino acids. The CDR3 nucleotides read TGTGCCAGCAGCTTAGAATTCGGGCCCCAGCATTTT. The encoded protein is CASSLEFGPQHF.

Written as DNA, the CDR3 is TGCAGTGCTGCCTCATACAGGGAATTAAGAAACACCATATATTTT. This translates into CSAASYRELRNTIYF. The chain couples TRBV20-1 to TRBJ1-3, with D perhaps matching TRBD1 (6 bases). Germline values: CDR1 DFQATT, CDR2 SNEGSKA (reference sequence). CDR3 length: 15 residues. Between the trimmed V and J ends, which lost 5 bases and 5 bases, there was a span of 19 bases.

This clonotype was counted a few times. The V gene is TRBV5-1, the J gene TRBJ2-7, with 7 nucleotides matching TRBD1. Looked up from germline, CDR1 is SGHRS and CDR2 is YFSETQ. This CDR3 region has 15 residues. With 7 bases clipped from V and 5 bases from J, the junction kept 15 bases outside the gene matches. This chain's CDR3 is CASGDGQATPNEQYF. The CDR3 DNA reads TGCGCCAGCGGCGACGGACAGGCCACTCCTAACGAGCAGTACTTC.

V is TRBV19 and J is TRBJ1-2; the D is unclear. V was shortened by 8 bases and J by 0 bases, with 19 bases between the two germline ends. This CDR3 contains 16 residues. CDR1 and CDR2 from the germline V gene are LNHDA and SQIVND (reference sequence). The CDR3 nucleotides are TGTGCCAGTGGAATAGGACGGTGGACCTCTAACTATGGCTACACCTTC. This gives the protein CASGIGRWTSNYGYTF.

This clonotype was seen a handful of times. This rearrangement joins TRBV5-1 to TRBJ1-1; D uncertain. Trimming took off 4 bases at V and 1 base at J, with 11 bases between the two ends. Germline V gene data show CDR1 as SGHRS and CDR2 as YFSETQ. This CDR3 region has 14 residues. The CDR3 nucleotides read TGCGCCAGCAGCGTCTTGGAGGGGAACACTGAAGCTTTCTTT. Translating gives CASSVLEGNTEAFF.

CDR3 in amino acids: CASSQIQGGNTEAFF. For the CDR3, the DNA is TGTGCCAGCAGCCAGATCCAGGGTGGAAACACTGAAGCTTTCTTT. The V and J genes are TRBV7-9 and TRBJ1-1; D is possibly TRBD1 (5 bases). There are 15 residues in the CDR3. Germline CDR1 and CDR2: SEHNR and FQNEAQ (reference sequence). Trimming shortened V by 5 bases and J by 2 bases, and 15 bases separated the two germline ends.

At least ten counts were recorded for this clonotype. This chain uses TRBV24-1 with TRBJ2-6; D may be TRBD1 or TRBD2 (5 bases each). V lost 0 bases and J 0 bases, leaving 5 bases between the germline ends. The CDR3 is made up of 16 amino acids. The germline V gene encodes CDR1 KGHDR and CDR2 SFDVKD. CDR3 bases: TGTGCCACCAGTGATTTGGGGGGCTCTGGGGCCAACGTCCTGACTTTC. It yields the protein CATSDLGGSGANVLTF.

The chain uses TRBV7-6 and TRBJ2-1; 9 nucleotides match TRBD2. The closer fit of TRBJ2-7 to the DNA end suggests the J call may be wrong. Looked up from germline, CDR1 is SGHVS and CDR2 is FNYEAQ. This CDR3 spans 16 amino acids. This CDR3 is CASSPFSGGLSYEQYF. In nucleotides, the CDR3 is TGTGCCAGCAGCCCGTTTAGCGGGGGACTGTCCTACGAGCAGTACTTC.

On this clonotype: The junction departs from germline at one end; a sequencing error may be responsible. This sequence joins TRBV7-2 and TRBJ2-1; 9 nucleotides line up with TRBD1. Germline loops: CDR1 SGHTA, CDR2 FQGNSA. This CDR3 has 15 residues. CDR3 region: CASSLGTGLYNEQFF. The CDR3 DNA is TGTGCCAGCAGTTTAGGGACAGGGCTTTACAATGAGCAGTTCTTC.

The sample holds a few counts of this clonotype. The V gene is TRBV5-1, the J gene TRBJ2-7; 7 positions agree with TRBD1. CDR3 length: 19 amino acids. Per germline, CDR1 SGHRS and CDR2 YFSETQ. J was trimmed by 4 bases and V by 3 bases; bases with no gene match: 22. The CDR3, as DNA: TGCGCCAGCAGCTCGGGACCGGGACAGACTATTGAGAGACTTTACGAGCAGTACTTC. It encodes CASSSGPGQTIERLYEQYF.

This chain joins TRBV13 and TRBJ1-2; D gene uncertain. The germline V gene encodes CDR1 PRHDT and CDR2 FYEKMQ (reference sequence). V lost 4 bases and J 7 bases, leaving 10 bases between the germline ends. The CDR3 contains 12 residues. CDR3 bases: TGTGCCAGCAGCTCCAAGTTTTCTGGCTACACCTTC. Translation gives CASSSKFSGYTF.

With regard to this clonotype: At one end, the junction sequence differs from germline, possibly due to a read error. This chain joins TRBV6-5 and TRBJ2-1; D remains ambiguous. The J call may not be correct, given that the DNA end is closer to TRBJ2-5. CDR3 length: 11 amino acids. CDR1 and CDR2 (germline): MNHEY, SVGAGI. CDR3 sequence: CAGSFWETQYF. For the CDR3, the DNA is TGTGCCGGCAGTTTTTGGGAGACCCAGTACTTC.

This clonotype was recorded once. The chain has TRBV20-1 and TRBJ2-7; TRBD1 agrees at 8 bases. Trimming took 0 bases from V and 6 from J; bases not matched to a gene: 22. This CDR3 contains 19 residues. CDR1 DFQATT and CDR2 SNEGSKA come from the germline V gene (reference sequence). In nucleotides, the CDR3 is TGCAGTGCTAGAGATCATGGGGACAGGTACGGTCTACCTGGGGTCGAGCAGTACTTC. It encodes CSARDHGDRYGLPGVEQYF.

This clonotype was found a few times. The CDR3 nucleotides are TGCAGCGCCGTGGGACTAGCGGGATCTCGGGAGACCCAGTACTTC. It specifies CSAVGLAGSRETQYF. This chain connects TRBV29-1 to TRBJ2-5; TRBD2 agrees at 13 bases. V shed 7 bases and J 5 bases; nucleotides not matched to a gene: 10. Germline CDR1 reads SQVTM; CDR2 reads ANQGSEA. This CDR3 spans 15 amino acids.

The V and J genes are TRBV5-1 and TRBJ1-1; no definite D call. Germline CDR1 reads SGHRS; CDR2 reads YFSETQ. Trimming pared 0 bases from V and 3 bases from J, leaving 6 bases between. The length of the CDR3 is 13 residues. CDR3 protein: CASSLVADTEAFF. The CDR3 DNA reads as TGCGCCAGCAGCTTGGTGGCGGACACTGAAGCTTTCTTT.

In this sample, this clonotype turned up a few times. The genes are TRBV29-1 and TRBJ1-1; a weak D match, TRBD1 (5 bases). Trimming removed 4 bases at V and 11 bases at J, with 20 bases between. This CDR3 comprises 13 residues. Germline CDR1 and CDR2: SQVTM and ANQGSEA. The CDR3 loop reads CSVGPLLQEEAFF. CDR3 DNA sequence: TGCAGCGTTGGGCCCCTTTTACAGGAGGAGGCTTTCTTT.

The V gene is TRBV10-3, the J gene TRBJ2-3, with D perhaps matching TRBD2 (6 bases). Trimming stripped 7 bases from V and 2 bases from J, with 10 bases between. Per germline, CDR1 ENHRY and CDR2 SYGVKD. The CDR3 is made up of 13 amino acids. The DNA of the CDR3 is TGTGCCATCAAGGAGGGGACCACAGATACGCAGTATTTT. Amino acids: CAIKEGTTDTQYF.